The next 31 T cell receptor beta chains were all read from a single sample in a study of blood T cells in healthy people across ages. Through a sample-barcoded 5' primer and a J-beta primer mix, a second PCR was run for about 6 to 12 cycles. TCRdb reprocessed the 5' RACE reads via MiXCR and lists one record per CDR3 protein. The sample lists around 900,000 distinct CDR3 sequences, 45% to 60% occurring once. Sequenced input: blood. Receptors originate from a woman between 55 and 75 years old in good health.

The V and J genes are TRBV28 and TRBJ2-4; D is perhaps TRBD2 (6 bases). Trimming stripped 5 bases from V and 13 bases from J, with 15 bases between. The CDR3 loop spans 12 amino acids. Germline V lookup: CDR1 MDHEN, CDR2 SYDVKM. The CDR3 DNA follows: TGTGCCAGCAGTGTCCAAGAACGGGAGCAGTACTTC. This sequence encodes CASSVQEREQYF. The whole variable domain, filled in from reference TRBV28 and TRBJ2-4, reads DVKVTQSSRYLVKRTGEKVFLECVQDMDHENMFWYRQDPGLGLRLIYFSYDVKMKEKGDIPEGYSVSREKKERFSLILESASTNQTSMYLCASSVQEREQYFGAGTRLSVL.

V gene TRBV12-3 or TRBV12-4 combines with J gene TRBJ2-7, with 7 nucleotides matching TRBD2. This CDR3 contains 17 residues. J gave up 0 bases and V 6 bases, and 14 bases lay outside the gene matches. This CDR3 reads CASSTILAVYTSYEQYF. CDR3 nucleotides: TGTGCCAGCAGCACCATTCTAGCGGTCTATACCTCCTACGAGCAGTACTTC.

The CDR3 nucleotides read TGTGCCAGCAGCCAGCCGTACACGAAGAGGAACACTGAAGCTTTCTTT. Its translation is CASSQPYTKRNTEAFF. The V call is TRBV5-6, the J call TRBJ1-1; the D is unclear. This CDR3 contains 16 residues. CDR1 and CDR2 (germline): SGHDT, YYEEEE. Trimming took 4 bases from V and 1 from J, leaving 17 bases between them.

Turning to this clonotype: An end of the junction does not agree with germline; a read error may underlie this. The J gene is TRBJ2-7, the V gene TRBV7-9; D ambiguous. CDR3 length equals 12 residues. Germline CDR1 SEHNR, CDR2 FQNEAQ (reference sequence). The CDR3 spells CSSSSGTYEQYF. In DNA, the CDR3 is TGTTCCAGCAGCTCAGGAACTTACGAGCAGTACTTC.

V and J are TRBV20-1 and TRBJ2-5; D possibly matches TRBD1 or TRBD2 (5 bases each). CDR3 size: 13 residues. From germline, CDR1 is DFQATT and CDR2 SNEGSKA (reference sequence). Between the trimmed V and J ends, which lost 7 bases and 3 bases, there was a span of 15 bases. As DNA, the CDR3 is TGCAGTGTATGGGGGTTTAGAAAAGAGACCCAGTACTTC. Protein sequence: CSVWGFRKETQYF.

This chain links TRBV20-1 with TRBJ2-1; D remains unclear. Germline-derived CDR1 and CDR2 are DFQATT and SNEGSKA (reference sequence). CDR3 length: 13 residues. V was clipped by 5 bases and J by 2 bases, with 10 bases between them. This CDR3 is CSAPPRTYNEQFF. CDR3 nucleotide sequence: TGCAGTGCTCCCCCCCGGACCTACAATGAGCAGTTCTTC.

The CDR3 DNA follows: TGCGCCAGCAGCCAAGGGTACAGGACAGGGGGCGCCGGGGAGCTGTTTTTT. Translation gives CASSQGYRTGGAGELFF. V and J are TRBV4-3 and TRBJ2-2; 11 nucleotides agree with TRBD1. Losses at the gene ends were 1 base for V and 6 bases for J; bases not matched to a gene: 7. Germline lookup yields CDR1 LGHNA and CDR2 YSLEER. This CDR3 comprises 17 residues.

V gene TRBV7-2 combines with J gene TRBJ2-1, with 9 bases aligning to TRBD1. Trimming at V came to 3 bases and at J to 7 bases, leaving 7 bases not matched to a gene. The CDR3 sequence is 15 residues long. Germline CDR1 reads SGHTA; CDR2 reads FQGNSA. The CDR3 here is CASSFAGTGKNEQFF. CDR3 DNA sequence: TGTGCCAGCAGCTTCGCCGGGACAGGGAAGAATGAGCAGTTCTTC.

This clonotype was counted a few times. The CDR3 coding sequence is TGCAGCCCCAGTCGGGGGGCGCCACCCTACGAGCAGTACTTC. Translating it yields CSPSRGAPPYEQYF. This rearrangement joins TRBV20-1 to TRBJ2-7; possible D gene TRBD2, 7 bases. Germline V gene lookup returns CDR1 DFQATT and CDR2 SNEGSKA (reference sequence). The CDR3 runs 14 residues.

This clonotype was observed a few times. This chain connects TRBV2 to TRBJ2-1; 8 positions agree with TRBD1. Germline values: CDR1 SNHLY, CDR2 FYNNEI. There are 12 residues in the CDR3. V gave up 6 bases and J gave up 9 bases; unmatched junction bases: 4. DNA for the CDR3: TGTGCCAGCAGGGCCACAGGGGGTGAGCAGTTCTTC. This translates into CASRATGGEQFF.

The genes are TRBV7-2 and TRBJ2-3, with D maybe TRBD1 (7 bases). The CDR3 covers 13 residues. V was trimmed by 3 bases and J by 5 bases, leaving 9 bases between them. Germline V gene lookup returns CDR1 SGHTA and CDR2 FQGNSA. The CDR3 DNA reads TGTGCCAGCAGCTTCCAGGGGGGAGATACGCAGTATTTT. Translated: CASSFQGGDTQYF. Together with reference TRBV7-2 and TRBJ2-3, the CDR3 gives the full variable domain: GAGVSQSPSNKVTEKGKDVELRCDPISGHTALYWYRQSLGQGLEFLIYFQGNSAPDKSGLPSDRFSAERTGGSVSTLTIQRTQQEDSAVYLCASSFQGGDTQYFGPGTRLTVL.

The chain couples TRBV20-1 to TRBJ2-1; no reliable D call. V gave up 1 base and J gave up 7 bases, with 17 bases separating them. The CDR3 runs 15 residues. Germline values: CDR1 DFQATT, CDR2 SNEGSKA (reference sequence). CDR3 residues: CSARAPPIARNEQFF. DNA for the CDR3: TGCAGTGCTAGAGCCCCACCCATCGCACGGAATGAGCAGTTCTTC.

The genes are TRBV28 and TRBJ1-2; 8 bases are a match to TRBD1. The CDR3 has 15 amino acids. The V gene end was trimmed by 6 bases and the J gene end by 5 bases; junction bases not matched to a gene: 11. Germline CDR1 is MDHEN and CDR2 is SYDVKM. The CDR3: CASSTGTGDRYGYTF. CDR3 bases: TGTGCCAGCAGCACCGGGACAGGAGACCGGTATGGCTACACCTTC.

In DNA form, the CDR3 reads TGCAGCGCTCGGGGGGCGGGAGGATCTCACAATGAGCAGTTCTTC. Translated: CSARGAGGSHNEQFF. This chain joins TRBV29-1 and TRBJ2-1, with 8 nucleotides matching TRBD2. The junction had 13 bases not matched to a gene; V was cut back by 7 bases and J by 5 bases. The germline V gene encodes CDR1 SQVTM and CDR2 ANQGSEA. CDR3 length: 15 residues.

V usage is TRBV14 and J usage is TRBJ2-5; TRBD1 might be the D (5 bases). The germline gives CDR1 SGHDN, CDR2 FVKESK. The CDR3 length is 14 residues. With 5 bases removed from V and 1 base from J, the gap between germline ends came to 11 bases. The CDR3 DNA follows: TGTGCCAGCAGCGAACGACAGATCCAAGAGACCCAGTACTTC. Its translation is CASSERQIQETQYF.

This clonotype has only a few counts. The J gene is TRBJ2-3, the V gene TRBV4-3, with 13 nucleotides matching TRBD2. V lost 2 bases and J lost 7; bases outside the gene matches: 6. Germline-derived CDR1 and CDR2 are LGHNA and YSLEER. This CDR3 spans 16 amino acids. CDR3 sequence reads: CASSQTSGRATNTQYF. The CDR3 bases are TGCGCCAGCAGCCAAACTAGCGGGAGGGCCACGAATACGCAGTATTTT.

In its sample, this clonotype was seen a few times. The chain employs TRBV25-1 and TRBJ1-6; tentatively, D is TRBD1 (6 bases). There are 15 residues in the CDR3. V was cut by 1 base and J by 10 bases, with 14 bases left in between. Looked up from germline, CDR1 is MGHDK and CDR2 is SYGVNS. CDR3 in DNA: TGTGCCAGCAGTGAATCTACAGGGACGCAATCACCCCTCCACTTT. Its protein product is CASSESTGTQSPLHF.

The chain is built from TRBV6-5 and TRBJ2-1, with 8 bases matching TRBD1. CDR1 and CDR2 from the germline V gene are MNHEY and SVGAGI. The CDR3 contains 13 residues. J was trimmed by 5 bases and V by 10 bases; bases with no gene match: 7. CDR3: CATLDRGNNEQFF. As DNA, the CDR3 is TGTGCCACCCTAGACAGGGGTAACAATGAGCAGTTCTTC.

The genes are TRBV27 and TRBJ2-3; D assignment may be TRBD1 or TRBD2 (5 bases each). V dropped 7 bases and J dropped 0 bases, with 14 bases sitting between them. From germline, CDR1 is MNHEY and CDR2 SMNVEV (reference sequence). The CDR3 contains 15 residues. The CDR3 sequence is CASKGRGLSTDTQYF. The DNA for the CDR3 is TGTGCCAGCAAGGGGAGAGGTCTTAGCACAGATACGCAGTATTTT.

The CDR3: CASSQAGRAKNIQYF. DNA for the CDR3: TGTGCCAGCAGTCAGGCGGGGAGGGCCAAAAACATTCAGTACTTC. The V call is TRBV28, the J call TRBJ2-4, with D possibly matching TRBD2 (6 bases). Trimming stripped 5 bases from V and 1 base from J, with 12 bases between. The CDR3 length is 15 residues. From germline, CDR1 is MDHEN and CDR2 SYDVKM.

The gene calls are TRBV12-3 or TRBV12-4 and TRBJ1-2; D call uncertain. This CDR3 is 11 amino acids long. V was shortened by 6 bases and J by 6 bases, with 8 bases between the two germline ends. The CDR3 loop reads CASRLSHGYTF. The CDR3 nucleotides are TGTGCCAGCAGACTTAGCCATGGCTACACCTTC.

The chain combines TRBV29-1 with TRBJ2-2, with D perhaps matching TRBD1 (6 bases). V was shortened by 2 bases and J by 4 bases, with 8 bases between the two germline ends. This CDR3 comprises 13 residues. Germline loops: CDR1 SQVTM, CDR2 ANQGSEA. CDR3 residues: CSVEQGTTGELFF. The CDR3 bases are TGCAGCGTTGAACAGGGGACCACCGGGGAGCTGTTTTTT.

This clonotype was recorded a few times. An end of the junction differs from the germline gene, which may be a read error. The chain has TRBV5-1 and TRBJ2-4; 14 positions agree with TRBD2. The CDR3 has 16 residues. The germline CDR1 and CDR2 sequences are SGHRS and YFSETQ. The CDR3 nucleotides are TGCGCCAGCAGCCTGGGACTAGCGGGAGCCCAAAACATTCAGTACTTC. Its translation is CASSLGLAGAQNIQYF.

This clonotype has just a few counts. The chain couples TRBV20-1 to TRBJ2-7; D unresolved. Germline CDR1 reads DFQATT; CDR2 reads SNEGSKA (reference sequence). V was clipped by 5 bases and J by 2 bases, with 19 bases between them. The CDR3 has 15 residues. The CDR3 DNA reads as TGCAGTGCTGCCAGGTCCCCGAACTTTCCCTACGAGCAGTACTTC. Its protein product is CSAARSPNFPYEQYF.

Only a few counts were recorded for this clonotype. The chain recombines TRBV20-1 with TRBJ2-4; no clear D gene. CDR3 length: 12 amino acids. Germline V CDR1 and CDR2: DFQATT, SNEGSKA (reference sequence). Trimming removed 1 base at V and 5 bases at J, with 6 bases between. The CDR3, as DNA: TGCAGTGCTAGAGCGTACCAAAACATTCAGTACTTC. Translation: CSARAYQNIQYF.

This clonotype was detected only once. The chain employs TRBV6-2 or TRBV6-3 and TRBJ1-5; maybe TRBD1 (6 bases). CDR1 MNHEY and CDR2 SVGEGT come from the germline V gene. With 7 bases removed from V and 6 bases from J, the gap between germline ends came to 13 bases. The CDR3 has 13 amino acids. The CDR3 spells CASTSQGSQPQHF. In DNA, the CDR3 is TGTGCCAGCACCTCGCAGGGGTCTCAGCCCCAGCATTTT.

The DNA of the CDR3 is TGCAGTGCCCAAGGACCTTACGAGCAGTACTTC. This sequence encodes CSAQGPYEQYF. The chain employs TRBV20-1 and TRBJ2-7; D is undetermined. Trimming left V 6 bases short and J 4 bases short, with 10 bases between. From germline, CDR1 is DFQATT and CDR2 SNEGSKA (reference sequence). CDR3 size: 11 residues.

This clonotype was seen only a few times. This chain links TRBV7-3 with TRBJ2-5; 13 nucleotides align to TRBD2. Per the germline V gene, CDR1 is SGHTA and CDR2 is FQGTGA. The trim removed 4 bases at V and 4 bases at J, leaving 6 bases unmatched. The CDR3 is 16 residues long. The chain's CDR3 is CASSSGLAGVRETQYF. Here the CDR3 DNA reads TGTGCCAGCAGCTCCGGACTAGCGGGAGTTCGAGAGACCCAGTACTTC.

Details on this clonotype: The limits of the CDR3 on the DNA are not certain, so only TCRdb's listed CDR3 is given. This rearrangement joins TRBV9 to TRBJ1-2. Germline V gives CDR1 SGDLS, CDR2 YYNGEE. Including both end residues, the CDR3 is 16 amino acids long. The CDR3 spells CASTGVGVGANYGYIF.

The rearrangement joins TRBV29-1 to TRBJ2-7; TRBD1 or TRBD2 may be the D gene (7 bases each). CDR1 and CDR2 (germline): SQVTM, ANQGSEA. The CDR3 has 13 residues. Trimming cost V 7 bases and J 3 bases, with 16 bases left between them. This CDR3 is CSAGGQYSYEQYF. Here the CDR3 DNA reads TGCAGCGCGGGGGGACAGTACAGCTACGAGCAGTACTTC.

This rearrangement joins TRBV7-6 to TRBJ2-3; TRBD2 matches at 10 bases. Germline V gene sequence: CDR1 SGHVS, CDR2 FNYEAQ. This CDR3 has 18 amino acids. Unmatched junction bases numbered 9, after V lost 1 base and J lost 2 bases. CDR3 amino acids: CASSLGAPLAGATDTQYF. The CDR3 DNA reads TGTGCCAGCAGCTTAGGGGCCCCGCTAGCGGGAGCCACAGATACGCAGTATTTT.